One sample yielded the 8 T cell receptor beta chains listed below, sequenced in a study of shared clonotypes between healthy human individuals. Sequenced by immunoSEQ multiplex PCR; TCRdb stores in-frame clones only, minus some. The table includes some 2,000,000 clones, almost 96% detected once. Material: naive CD4+ T cells sorted from blood. Subset: CD45RA+ positively selected. These TCRs come from a man aged 18 to 30 in good health.

The chain is built from TRBV2 and TRBJ2-3, with a possible D match to TRBD2 (6 bases). The CDR3 consists of 14 residues. V shed 2 bases and J shed 4 bases, with 10 bases lying between them. Germline V gene data show CDR1 as SNHLY and CDR2 as FYNNEI. CDR3 amino acids: CASSEREVPDTQYF. CDR3 in DNA: TGTGCCAGCAGTGAAAGGGAGGTCCCAGATACGCAGTATTTT.

V and J are TRBV6-4 and TRBJ2-3, with D possibly TRBD2 on 6 matching bases. With 2 bases removed from V and 1 base from J, the gap between germline ends came to 10 bases. Germline V gene sequence: CDR1 MRHNA, CDR2 SNTAGT. The CDR3 contains 15 residues. The CDR3 here is CASSDRASGTDTQYF. The CDR3 region has the DNA TGTGCCAGCAGTGACAGGGCTAGCGGCACAGATACGCAGTATTTT.

The gene calls are TRBV7-9 and TRBJ2-1, with 7 bases fitting TRBD2. The germline gives CDR1 SEHNR, CDR2 FQNEAQ (reference sequence). V was pared by 0 bases and J by 14 bases, with 10 bases of the junction left unmatched. The CDR3 sequence is 14 residues long. CDR3: CASSLAGAGPVEFF. The CDR3 DNA reads as TGTGCCAGCAGCTTAGCGGGAGCGGGGCCGGTGGAGTTCTTC. Based on the CDR3 plus reference TRBV7-9 and TRBJ2-1, the full variable domain is DTGVSQNPRHKITKRGQNVTFRCDPISEHNRLYWYRQTLGQGPEFLTYFQNEAQLEKSRLLSDRFSAERPKGSFSTLEIQRTEQGDSAMYLCASSLAGAGPVEFFGPGTRLTVL.

CDR3 nucleotide sequence: TGTGCCTGGACGGGACTACCTGTCTACGAGCAGTACTTC. This sequence encodes CAWTGLPVYEQYF. V and J are TRBV30 and TRBJ2-7, with 7 positions matching TRBD2. This CDR3 spans 13 amino acids. The V and J ends lost 4 bases and 3 bases, in that order; junction bases with no gene match: 6. Germline CDR1 is GTSNPN and CDR2 is SVGIG (reference sequence).

The chain combines TRBV21-1 with TRBJ2-7. TRBV21-1 is marked as a pseudogene. The CDR3 loop spans 10 amino acids. The CDR3 bases are TGTGCCAGCAGCAACTACGAGCAGTACTTC. Translating gives CASSNYEQYF.

This clone was detected only once. The V gene is TRBV18, the J gene TRBJ2-2, with unresolved D. Germline V gene sequence: CDR1 KGHSH, CDR2 LQKENI. The CDR3 runs to 16 residues. V was trimmed by 0 bases and J by 3 bases, leaving 11 bases between them. The CDR3 is CASSPPVRQYTGELFF. The CDR3 DNA reads as TGTGCCAGCTCACCACCGGTACGCCAGTACACCGGGGAGCTGTTTTTT.

The chain links TRBV5-4 to TRBJ1-2, with D hard to call. In germline, CDR1 is SGHNT, CDR2 YYREEE (reference sequence). The CDR3 runs 15 residues. V gave up 4 bases and J gave up 0 bases, with 13 bases separating them. The CDR3 here is CASSQSLGANYGYTF. The CDR3, as DNA: TGTGCCAGCAGCCAGTCACTCGGAGCTAACTATGGCTACACCTTC.

V and J are TRBV27 and TRBJ1-5; D call uncertain. Germline V gene data show CDR1 as MNHEY and CDR2 as SMNVEV (reference sequence). The CDR3 contains 16 residues. Trimming took off 0 bases at V and 0 bases at J, with 9 bases between the two ends. CDR3 in DNA: TGTGCCAGCAGTTTATCTTTTGGCATTAGCAATCAGCCCCAGCATTTT. This sequence encodes CASSLSFGISNQPQHF.